The 30 T cell receptor beta chains below were found in one sample sequenced in a study of blood T cell repertoires in COVID-19. Data came from immunoSEQ multiplex PCR; TCRdb stores just in-frame clones and leaves some out. The sample yields under 80,000 clones, roughly three quarters seen once. Sequenced: peripheral blood. The source of these receptors is a human donor in a cohort sampled during active COVID-19.

The genes are TRBV16 and TRBJ1-1; 9 nucleotides align to TRBD1. The junction had 4 bases not matched to a gene; V was cut back by 4 bases and J by 1 base. Germline V gene sequence: CDR1 KGHSY, CDR2 FQNENV. CDR3 length equals 15 residues. Here the CDR3 reads CASSPQQGANTEAFF. CDR3 bases: TGTGCCAGCAGCCCGCAACAGGGGGCGAACACTGAAGCTTTCTTT.

V gene TRBV7-9 combines with J gene TRBJ1-1; D ambiguous. From germline, CDR1 is SEHNR and CDR2 FQNEAQ (reference sequence). CDR3 length: 13 residues. V lost 5 bases to trimming and J lost 6 bases, with 13 bases between them. CDR3 residues: CASSHGKQSEAFF. The CDR3 coding sequence is TGTGCCAGCAGCCACGGGAAACAGTCTGAAGCTTTCTTT.

The gene calls are TRBV5-1 and TRBJ2-7, with 7 bases that match TRBD1. The CDR3 has 15 residues. V dropped 4 bases and J dropped 1; count of bases not matched to a gene: 8. CDR1 and CDR2 from the germline V gene are SGHRS and YFSETQ. CDR3 DNA sequence: TGCGCCAGCAGCCGAACAGGGGATCGGTCCTACGAGCAGTACTTC. As protein: CASSRTGDRSYEQYF. The full variable domain, in which reference TRBV5-1 and TRBJ2-7 provide the parts outside the CDR3, is KAGVTQTPRYLIKTRGQQVTLSCSPISGHRSVSWYQQTPGQGLQFLFEYFSETQRNKGNFPGRFSGRQFSNSRSEMNVSTLELGDSALYLCASSRTGDRSYEQYFGPGTRLTVT.

V and J are TRBV3-1 (or the pseudogene TRBV3-2) and TRBJ1-6; the D gene is possibly TRBD1 (6 bases). From germline, CDR1 is LGHDT and CDR2 YNNKEL (reference sequence). The CDR3 consists of 18 residues. The V and J ends lost 3 bases and 5 bases respectively, with 20 bases between them. For the CDR3, the DNA is TGTGCCAGCAGCCACGGGACCCTACCAGGGGACAATAATTCACCCCTCCACTTT. It specifies CASSHGTLPGDNNSPLHF.

The chain recombines TRBV18 with TRBJ2-1; D may be TRBD1 (6 bases). The germline V gene has CDR1 KGHSH and CDR2 LQKENI. V was shortened by 0 bases and J by 0 bases, with 15 bases between the two germline ends. This CDR3 has 18 amino acids. The DNA of the CDR3 is TGTGCCAGCTCACCACCTAATAGGGGGTTATACTCCTACAATGAGCAGTTCTTC. Its protein is CASSPPNRGLYSYNEQFF.

The genes are TRBV5-8 and TRBJ2-5; a weak D match, TRBD1 (5 bases). Trimming left V 0 bases short and J 0 bases short, with 9 bases between. The germline gives CDR1 SGHTS, CDR2 YDEGEE. The length of the CDR3 is 15 residues. The DNA of the CDR3 is TGTGCCAGCAGCTTGGGTCTCAGGGACCAAGAGACCCAGTACTTC. Translating gives CASSLGLRDQETQYF.

The chain joins TRBV18 to TRBJ2-3, with D possibly being TRBD2 (5 bases). Trimming took off 5 bases at V and 11 bases at J, with 14 bases between the two ends. Germline V gene lookup returns CDR1 KGHSH and CDR2 LQKENI. CDR3 length: 12 residues. CDR3 sequence (DNA): TGTGCCAGCTCATTACTAGGAGTAGAGCAGTATTTT. This gives the protein CASSLLGVEQYF. The entire variable domain, with the rest obtained from reference TRBV18 and TRBJ2-3, is as follows: NAGVMQNPRHLVRRRGQEARLRCSPMKGHSHVYWYRQLPEEGLKFMVYLQKENIIDESGMPKERFSAEFPKEGPSILRIQQVVRGDSAAYFCASSLLGVEQYFGPGTRLTVL.

The CDR3: CASRLRGTQYF. The CDR3, as DNA: TGTGCCAGTAGGCTAAGGGGTACCCAGTACTTC. V and J are TRBV19 and TRBJ2-5, with a weak D call TRBD1 (5 bases). CDR1 and CDR2 (germline): LNHDA, SQIVND (reference sequence). The length of the CDR3 is 11 residues. V lost 6 bases to trimming and J lost 8 bases, with 10 bases between them. The full variable domain, rest sourced from reference TRBV19 and TRBJ2-5, is DGGITQSPKYLFRKEGQNVTLSCEQNLNHDAMYWYRQDPGQGLRLIYYSQIVNDFQKGDIAEGYSVSREKKESFPLTVTSAQKNPTAFYLCASRLRGTQYFGPGTRLLVL.

The genes are TRBV4-1 and TRBJ2-1; D may be TRBD2 (5 bases). Trimming pared 0 bases from V and 9 bases from J, leaving 21 bases between. The length of the CDR3 is 17 residues. The germline gives CDR1 MGHRA, CDR2 YSYEKL. CDR3 in amino acids: CASSQDPPGWESGEQFF. The CDR3, as DNA: TGCGCCAGCAGCCAAGATCCCCCTGGGTGGGAGTCTGGTGAGCAGTTCTTC.

This clone was observed once. This chain connects TRBV7-8 to TRBJ2-6; D is possibly TRBD1 (5 bases). The CDR3 runs to 17 residues. Germline V lookup: CDR1 SGHVS, CDR2 FQNEAQ. Deletions cut 1 base from V and 0 bases from J, with 10 bases between. DNA of the CDR3: TGTGCCAGCAGCTTAGTGGCAGGGATCTCTGGGGCCAACGTCCTGACTTTC. Protein sequence: CASSLVAGISGANVLTF.

The V call is TRBV5-4, the J call TRBJ1-2; a possible D gene is TRBD1 (6 bases). The length of the CDR3 is 16 residues. Germline loops: CDR1 SGHNT, CDR2 YYREEE (reference sequence). V lost 0 bases and J lost 4, with 16 bases in between. The CDR3 is CASSLGPTGSGYGYTF. The CDR3 region has the DNA TGTGCCAGCAGCTTGGGCCCAACAGGGAGCGGCTATGGCTACACCTTC.

The chain recombines TRBV4-2 with TRBJ2-1, with 9 positions matching TRBD1. Germline V gene sequence: CDR1 LGHNA, CDR2 YNFKEQ. The CDR3 is 17 amino acids. V shed 1 base and J 5 bases; nucleotides not matched to a gene: 9. CDR3 sequence (DNA): TGTGCCAGCAGCCAAGGCCTGGGGGGACAGGGAGACAATGAGCAGTTCTTC. Translated, it gives CASSQGLGGQGDNEQFF.

This CDR3 is CASSVGGQGSPYGHEQYF. As DNA, the CDR3 is TGTGCCAGCAGCGTAGGGGGACAGGGGTCCCCATATGGACACGAGCAGTACTTC. The chain couples TRBV9 to TRBJ2-7; 10 bases are shared with TRBD1. Germline values: CDR1 SGDLS, CDR2 YYNGEE. This CDR3 has 18 residues. The V and J ends lost 0 bases and 5 bases, in that order; junction bases with no gene match: 14.

The chain links TRBV5-1 to TRBJ1-1, with D maybe TRBD1 (6 bases). Germline assignment: CDR1 SGHRS and CDR2 YFSETQ. This CDR3 comprises 15 residues. The germline V and J ends were trimmed by 6 bases and 4 bases, with 19 bases remaining between them. This chain's CDR3 is CASTREGGRGTEAFF. The CDR3 DNA reads as TGCGCCAGCACAAGGGAGGGGGGGCGGGGCACTGAAGCTTTCTTT.

The rearrangement joins TRBV19 to TRBJ1-5; 8 bases fit TRBD1. Trimming cost V 3 bases and J 1 base; bases outside gene matches: 2. CDR1 LNHDA and CDR2 SQIVND come from the germline V gene (reference sequence). This CDR3 contains 15 residues. CDR3 coding DNA: TGTGCCAGTAGTATCAGACAGGGGAGCAATCAGCCCCAGCATTTT. Residues: CASSIRQGSNQPQHF. Full variable domain (remainder filled in from reference TRBV19 and TRBJ1-5): DGGITQSPKYLFRKEGQNVTLSCEQNLNHDAMYWYRQDPGQGLRLIYYSQIVNDFQKGDIAEGYSVSREKKESFPLTVTSAQKNPTAFYLCASSIRQGSNQPQHFGDGTRLSIL.

This clone was seen just once. This chain links TRBV4-1 with TRBJ1-5; the match to TRBD1 covers 10 bases. This CDR3 is 18 amino acids long. Germline CDR1 and CDR2: MGHRA and YSYEKL. Losses at the gene ends were 0 bases for V and 7 bases for J; bases not matched to a gene: 12. The DNA for the CDR3 is TGCGCCAGCAGCCAAGATGGGGCCGGGACAGGGGAATTACAGCCCCAGCATTTT. Protein sequence: CASSQDGAGTGELQPQHF.

This chain links TRBV7-8 with TRBJ1-2, with 7 positions matching TRBD1. The CDR3 extends over 13 amino acids. Germline lookup yields CDR1 SGHVS and CDR2 FQNEAQ. V was pared by 5 bases and J by 5 bases, with 5 bases of the junction left unmatched. DNA of the CDR3: TGTGCCAGCAGCGTTCACAGGGGTTATGGCTACACCTTC. Its translation: CASSVHRGYGYTF.

This clone was seen only once. This chain links TRBV9 with TRBJ1-2, with 9 bases aligning to TRBD1. V lost 3 bases, J lost 6 bases, and 6 bases stayed unmatched. Germline V gene sequence: CDR1 SGDLS, CDR2 YYNGEE. This CDR3 comprises 14 residues. The CDR3 DNA reads as TGTGCCAGCAGCGGTGAACAGGGGGCAAATGGCTACACCTTC. Translated, it gives CASSGEQGANGYTF. The whole variable domain, filled in from reference TRBV9 and TRBJ1-2, reads DSGVTQTPKHLITATGQRVTLRCSPRSGDLSVYWYQQSLDQGLQFLIQYYNGEERAKGNILERFSAQQFPDLHSELNLSSLELGDSALYFCASSGEQGANGYTFGSGTRLTVV.

V and J are TRBV7-2 and TRBJ2-1; 8 nucleotides align to TRBD2. Losses at the gene ends were 5 bases for V and 6 bases for J; bases not matched to a gene: 6. This CDR3 contains 14 residues. CDR1 is SGHTA, CDR2 FQGNSA, per germline. CDR3 amino acids: CASSKGGGSNEQFF. The CDR3 region has the DNA TGTGCCAGCAGCAAAGGCGGGGGGTCCAATGAGCAGTTCTTC.

The chain recombines TRBV6-5 with TRBJ2-2; D gene ambiguous. This CDR3 region has 14 residues. Germline loops: CDR1 MNHEY, CDR2 SVGAGI. Trimming removed 4 bases from V and 3 bases from J, with 9 bases in between. CDR3 bases: TGTGCCAGCAGTTTTGACTCCTACACCGGGGAGCTGTTTTTT. Translated, it gives CASSFDSYTGELFF.

Only a few counts were recorded for this clone. This sequence joins TRBV18 and TRBJ2-1, with 11 positions matching TRBD2. The germline V gene has CDR1 KGHSH and CDR2 LQKENI. This CDR3 has 16 amino acids. V gave up 0 bases and J gave up 4 bases; unmatched junction bases: 2. The CDR3 DNA reads TGTGCCAGCTCACCACCGGCTAGCGGGGGGTACAATGAGCAGTTCTTC. This translates into CASSPPASGGYNEQFF.

This rearrangement joins TRBV6-4 to TRBJ2-3, with D perhaps matching TRBD2 (7 bases). The V gene's germline CDR1 is MRHNA and CDR2 SNTAGT. This CDR3 spans 13 amino acids. The V end lost 7 bases, the J end lost 6 bases, and 14 bases lay between the germline ends. The CDR3 nucleotides read TGTGCCAGCAAGGGCGGGGGCTCCGATACGCAGTATTTT. Translating it yields CASKGGGSDTQYF.

This chain connects TRBV6-5 to TRBJ2-2; 8 positions match TRBD1. After removal of 10 bases from V and 4 bases from J, the junction contained 11 bases not matched to a gene. The CDR3 runs 15 residues. Looked up from germline, CDR1 is MNHEY and CDR2 is SVGAGI. Written as DNA, the CDR3 is TGTGCCACTGGGTACGGACAGGGTATCACCGGGGAGCTGTTTTTT. Its translation: CATGYGQGITGELFF.

This chain links TRBV28 with TRBJ1-5; D unresolved. CDR1 is MDHEN and CDR2 is SYDVKM in the germline V gene. This CDR3 spans 14 amino acids. V gave up 5 bases and J gave up 6 bases, with 14 bases separating them. The DNA of the CDR3 is TGTGCCAGCAGTCCATCGGGAGGAATTCAGCCCCAGCATTTT. Translated, it gives CASSPSGGIQPQHF.

V usage is TRBV13 and J usage is TRBJ2-7; 9 bases fit TRBD1. Germline V lookup: CDR1 PRHDT, CDR2 FYEKMQ (reference sequence). V trimming: 5 bases; J trimming: 6 bases; junction bases outside the gene matches: 8. This CDR3 contains 14 residues. CDR3 nucleotides: TGTGCCAGCAGCCACCGGGACAGGGACGGCGAGCAGTACTTC. Translating it yields CASSHRDRDGEQYF.

The chain couples TRBV4-1 to TRBJ1-3; no clear D. V lost 4 bases and J lost 1, with 11 bases in between. Germline-derived CDR1 and CDR2 are MGHRA and YSYEKL. The CDR3 length is 15 residues. CDR3 coding DNA: TGCGCCAGCAGCCCACCAGGTGGTTCTGGAAACACCATATATTTT. It specifies CASSPPGGSGNTIYF.

DNA of the CDR3: TGTGCCAGCTCACCATCGGTCCGCAATCAGCCCCAGCATTTT. Amino acids: CASSPSVRNQPQHF. The chain combines TRBV18 with TRBJ1-5; D not certain. Germline assignment: CDR1 KGHSH and CDR2 LQKENI. Trimming removed 2 bases at V and 2 bases at J, with 7 bases between. The CDR3 has 14 residues.

The chain joins TRBV5-4 to TRBJ1-1; D perhaps matches TRBD1 (5 bases). V was cut by 4 bases and J by 1 base, with 14 bases left in between. Germline CDR1 SGHNT, CDR2 YYREEE (reference sequence). The CDR3 covers 15 residues. The chain's CDR3 is CASSRVGGTNTEAFF. The CDR3 coding sequence is TGTGCCAGCAGCCGCGTGGGGGGGACGAACACTGAAGCTTTCTTT.

The chain uses TRBV2 and TRBJ1-5, with TRBD1 matching over 10 bases. Germline lookup yields CDR1 SNHLY and CDR2 FYNNEI. V lost 5 bases and J lost 11; bases outside the gene matches: 12. The CDR3 consists of 15 residues. CDR3: CASSPTRDRGRAQHF. CDR3 coding DNA: TGTGCCAGCAGTCCCACCCGGGACAGGGGACGAGCCCAGCATTTT.

The V gene is TRBV11-3, the J gene TRBJ2-1; 8 nucleotides match TRBD2. V gave up 5 bases and J gave up 8 bases; unmatched junction bases: 11. The length of the CDR3 is 15 residues. Looked up from germline, CDR1 is SGHNT and CDR2 is YENEEA. CDR3 nucleotide sequence: TGTGCCAGCAGCCCACGGACTAGCAGATCGGATGAGCAGTTCTTC. Its protein is CASSPRTSRSDEQFF.